This TCR beta chain comes out of a study of blood T cells in healthy people across ages. Remarks on this clonotype: The antigen is unknown. Its ends do not fully match the called genes, so a read error is possible.

Those donating, healthy Caucasian individuals from Russia, were aged roughly 6 to 100. Every participating donor contributed 9.5 to 10 milliliters of peripheral blood through a draw. Study-level results: Per million T cells, TCR beta diversity dropped about linearly as age rose.

Germline V gives CDR1 SEHNR, CDR2 FQNEAQ (reference sequence). The CDR3 runs 17 residues. A second about 7 to 11 cycle PCR used barcoded and J-beta primers. The yield of each sample was at least 2.5 million CDR3-containing paired-end reads. Each CDR3 protein is one row after TCRdb ran MiXCR on the 5' RACE reads. The sample holds hundreds of thousands of distinct CDR3 sequences; around three fifths are singletons and the top ten take roughly 24%. The chain couples TRBV7-9 to TRBJ2-7, with TRBD1 matching 8 bases. The specimen was blood. The origin of this receptor is a man aged 40-49 years in good health. The CDR3 here is CASGLSGGSGGGYEQYF. DNA of the CDR3: TGTGCCAGCGGCTTATCAGGTGGTTCAGGGGGCGGCTACGAGCAGTACTTC.